This T cell receptor beta chain was recovered during a study of glioma-infiltrating T cells. Study summary: Low-grade gliomas were grade II; glioblastomas were grade IV at initial diagnosis. Dexamethasone exposure before glioma surgery was limited to six or fewer days.

Germline assignment: CDR1 LNHDA and CDR2 SQIVND (reference sequence). This CDR3 comprises 14 residues. The germline V and J ends were trimmed by 6 bases and 8 bases, with 19 bases remaining between them. As concerns this clonotype: The target antigen is unknown.

The iRepertoire nested amplicon-rescue multiplex PCR amplified TCR alpha and beta CDR3s from RNA. One entry per CDR3 protein, called by TCRdb with MiXCR from the multiplex PCR reads. The sample contains more than 350,000 distinct CDR3 sequences, roughly two fifths of which appear only once. Findings and limits, study-wide: CDR3 overlap between tissue and blood was very small. Signature shared blood CDR3 motifs were enriched in low-divergence and depleted in high-divergence patients.

Sequencing was carried out using glioma tissue, nonneoplastic brain tissue, or PBMCs (not recorded which). The clonotype was recovered from a human donor with low-grade glioma or glioblastoma, undergoing nonglioma brain surgery, or in good health (not recorded which). The genes are TRBV19 and TRBJ1-2, with D possibly TRBD1 on 5 matching bases. The CDR3 bases are TGTGCCAGTAGCCATAACACCGGGACCTGGGGCTACACCTTC. This gives the protein CASSHNTGTWGYTF.